A single T cell receptor beta chain is shown here with its context. Its antigen remains unknown. Time point meaning: sample taken at primary tumor resection. Researchers sequenced whole RNA taken from tumor, nontumor lung or frozen PBMC without sorting. TCRdb reprocessed the 5' RACE reads via MiXCR and lists one record per CDR3 protein. Of more than 7,500 distinct CDR3 sequences in the sample, roughly 2.8% were seen once. This sample was taken from a study of spatial heterogeneity in lung cancer. The study's findings and limits: Tumor mutation count correlated with how many alpha and beta TCRs expanded intratumorally.

CDR1 is SGHAT and CDR2 is FQNNGV in the germline V gene. This CDR3 is 15 amino acids long. The V gene end was trimmed by 5 bases and the J gene end by 5 bases; junction bases not matched to a gene: 5. This sequence originates from a male donor with early-stage non-small cell lung cancer. This sample comprised lung tumor tissue, obtained at surgery. The gene calls are TRBV11-2 and TRBJ2-5, with TRBD2 matching over 13 bases. In nucleotides, the CDR3 is TGTGCCAGCAGCGCAAGACTAGCGGGGGGTGAGACCCAGTACTTC. It is translated as CASSARLAGGETQYF. Using reference TRBV11-2 and TRBJ2-5 for the parts outside the CDR3, the full variable domain is EAGVAQSPRYKIIEKRQSVAFWCNPISGHATLYWYQQILGQGPKLLIQFQNNGVVDDSQLPKDRFSAERLKGVDSTLKIQPAKLEDSAVYLCASSARLAGGETQYFGPGTRLLVL.